This T cell receptor (beta chain) was obtained from a study of shared clonotypes between healthy human individuals. Overall study: Per donor, three plates held CD4 naive cells, three held CD4 memory, two held CD8 naive and one held CD8 memory. Study-wide results and caveats: The diversity represented, both genetic and in exposure history, was limited by few donors.

Some clones are missing from TCRdb's copy, which holds only in-frame ones; the method was immunoSEQ multiplex PCR. The data show about 2.4 million clones, 90% to 95% seen once. Turning to this clone: Its specificity is not known.

Trimming took 4 bases from V and 0 from J; bases not matched to a gene: 7. The V gene's germline CDR1 is SGHRS and CDR2 YFSETQ. The CDR3 is made up of 15 amino acids. Sequencing was performed on naive CD4+ T cells from PBMCs. The sample's subset: CD45RA+ positively selected. The source is a man aged 18 to 29 in good health. Some clones in this sample may be carry-over from other donors' samples. The V call is TRBV5-1, the J call TRBJ2-7; 7 nucleotides agree with TRBD2. The CDR3 bases are TGCGCCAGCAGCCCCCAGCCGGGAGGCTCCTACGAGCAGTACTTC. Protein sequence: CASSPQPGGSYEQYF.